The present entry profiles one TCR beta chain with its context. Its specificity is not known. These data come from a study of T cell responses to AZD1222 COVID-19 vaccine. Study findings and constraints: Spike-specific TCR breadth and depth both grew after two AZD1222 doses. After the peak T cell response, and only then, were repertoires sampled.

Clones were sequenced by immunoSEQ multiplex PCR, and TCRdb holds only the in-frame ones, with some missing. The sample lists just under 75,000 clones, over 70% occurring once. The CDR3 covers 15 residues. Looked up from germline, CDR1 is SGHDT and CDR2 is YYEEEE. The J segment lost 10 bases and the V segment lost 2 bases, leaving 12 bases of the junction unmatched. The sequence was collected from an adult who received the AZD1222 COVID-19 vaccine. The source was peripheral blood, collected 28 days after the second AZD1222 dose. The gene calls are TRBV5-6 and TRBJ2-1, with 7 bases fitting TRBD1. This CDR3 is CASSFPARGIKEQFF. DNA for the CDR3: TGTGCCAGCAGCTTCCCAGCCAGGGGGATAAAGGAGCAGTTCTTC.